This T cell receptor (beta chain) was obtained from a study of CD8 T cells in ankylosing spondylitis. Germline trimming cut 6 bases from V and 3 bases from J; bases unmatched to any gene: 7. The CDR3 loop spans 14 amino acids. Germline assignment: CDR1 MDHEN and CDR2 SYDVKM. It was by quantitative 5'-RACE with molecular barcodes that TCR beta libraries were made. TCRdb re-derived calls from the 5' RACE reads in MiXCR, one entry per CDR3 protein. The sample contains some 130,000 distinct CDR3 sequences, approximately 9.2% of which appear only once. General study points: Ankylosing spondylitis blood appeared to carry a characteristic TCR beta motif of roughly eight highly homologous variants. The clones that were linked to disease were reported to be significantly enriched in matched synovial fluid samples from ankylosing spondylitis patients.

This clonotype showed up many times. The antigen remains undetermined. Source material: synovial fluid, either unsorted or a sorted T cell fraction (not recorded which). J is TRBJ2-7 and V is TRBV28, with TRBD1 identical over 8 bases. This sequence originates from a male donor with ankylosing spondylitis. The CDR3 nucleotides read TGTGCCAGCAGACCGACAGGGGACCTCTACGAGCAGTACTTC. Encoded protein: CASRPTGDLYEQYF. The full variable domain, with the rest looked up from reference TRBV28 and TRBJ2-7, is DVKVTQSSRYLVKRTGEKVFLECVQDMDHENMFWYRQDPGLGLRLIYFSYDVKMKEKGDIPEGYSVSREKKERFSLILESASTNQTSMYLCASRPTGDLYEQYFGPGTRLTVT.